The present entry profiles one TCR beta chain with its context. What it binds is not known. Germline values: CDR1 SGHTA, CDR2 FQGNSA. The CDR3 totals 17 residues. This sample stems from a study of T cells expressing NK-cell markers. Across the whole study: Underlying the TCR beta repertoires were sorted CD3+CD56+NKG2C+, CD3+CD56+NKG2C- and CD3+CD56-NKG2C+ T cells. Seven donors tested HCMV-seropositive and one tested seronegative among the eight sequenced. Study-wide findings and caveats: Five or six donors showed dominant NKG2C+ clonotypes comprising roughly 1.0-7.5% of their CD8+ T cells.

A 5'RACE template switching approach incorporating UMIs was used to make TCR beta cDNA. TCRdb re-called the 5' RACE reads and shows each CDR3 protein once, DNA omitted. Recorded for this sample: approximately 380,000 distinct CDR3 sequences. The chain links TRBV7-2 to TRBJ2-3; there is no DNA to check the TCRdb D call of TRBD2. This TCR was recovered from a man aged 18-70 years in good health. Source material: blood T cells: a sorted CD56 or NKG2C T cell subset, CD4+ or CD8+ T cells, or bulk PBMC T cells (not recorded which). The CDR3 sequence: CASSRDYSSVSTDTQYF.